This entry features one TCR beta chain sequence. Authors' processing steps: Reference gene primer amplification gave nucleated cell count estimates. Only in-frame clones appear in the TCRdb table, and some are missing; sequencing was by immunoSEQ multiplex PCR. The V and J calls and clone size were taken over from that table, and D and trimming were inferred from the DNA. The table shows about 26,000 clones, with about nine tenths occurring only once. This entry is derived from a study of blood T cell repertoires in COVID-19. On the study more broadly: The samples span acute and convalescent COVID-19 from the United States, Italy and Spain.

The germline gives CDR1 SGDLS, CDR2 YYNGEE. CDR3 length: 14 residues. The V and J ends lost 3 bases and 6 bases, in that order; junction bases with no gene match: 3. This clonotype was sampled from a human donor in a cohort sampled during active COVID-19. The V call is TRBV9, the J call TRBJ1-5; 10 bases fit TRBD1. Sequencing used peripheral blood. This chain's CDR3 is CASSAGTGVQPQHF. The CDR3 DNA follows: TGTGCCAGCAGCGCCGGGACAGGGGTTCAGCCCCAGCATTTT.